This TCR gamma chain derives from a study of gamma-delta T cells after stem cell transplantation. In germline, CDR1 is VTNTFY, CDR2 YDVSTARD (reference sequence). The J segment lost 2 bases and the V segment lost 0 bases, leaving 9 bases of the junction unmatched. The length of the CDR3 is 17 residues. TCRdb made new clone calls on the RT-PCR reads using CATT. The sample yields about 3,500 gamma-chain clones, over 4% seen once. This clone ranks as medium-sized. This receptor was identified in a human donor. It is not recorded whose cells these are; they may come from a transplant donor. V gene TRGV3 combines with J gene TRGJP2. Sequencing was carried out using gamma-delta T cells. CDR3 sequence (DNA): TGTGCCACCTGGGACAGGTGGGACGGGAGTAGTGATTGGATCAAGACGTTT. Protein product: CATWDRWDGSSDWIKTF.